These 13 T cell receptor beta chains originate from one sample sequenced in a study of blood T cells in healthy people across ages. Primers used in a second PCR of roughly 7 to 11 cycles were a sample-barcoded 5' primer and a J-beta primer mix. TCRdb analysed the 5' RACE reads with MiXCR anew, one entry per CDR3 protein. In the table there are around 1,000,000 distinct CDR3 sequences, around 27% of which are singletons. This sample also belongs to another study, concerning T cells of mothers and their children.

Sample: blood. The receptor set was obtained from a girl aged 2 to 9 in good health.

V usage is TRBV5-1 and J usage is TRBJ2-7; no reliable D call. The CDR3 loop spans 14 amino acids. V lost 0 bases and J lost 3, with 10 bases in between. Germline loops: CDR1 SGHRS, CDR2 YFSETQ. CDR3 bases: TGCGCCAGCAGCTTGGGAGACGGGTTCTACGAGCAGTACTTC. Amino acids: CASSLGDGFYEQYF. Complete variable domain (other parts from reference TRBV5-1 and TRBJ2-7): KAGVTQTPRYLIKTRGQQVTLSCSPISGHRSVSWYQQTPGQGLQFLFEYFSETQRNKGNFPGRFSGRQFSNSRSEMNVSTLELGDSALYLCASSLGDGFYEQYFGPGTRLTVT.

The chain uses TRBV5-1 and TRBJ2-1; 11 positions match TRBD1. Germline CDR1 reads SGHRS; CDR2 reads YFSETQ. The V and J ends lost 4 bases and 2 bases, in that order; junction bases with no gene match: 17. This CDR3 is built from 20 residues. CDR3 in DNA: TGCGCCAGCAGCACGTACGGCTGGGACAGGGGGGGGACAACCTACAATGAGCAGTTCTTC. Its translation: CASSTYGWDRGGTTYNEQFF. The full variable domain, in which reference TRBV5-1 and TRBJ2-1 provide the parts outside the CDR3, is KAGVTQTPRYLIKTRGQQVTLSCSPISGHRSVSWYQQTPGQGLQFLFEYFSETQRNKGNFPGRFSGRQFSNSRSEMNVSTLELGDSALYLCASSTYGWDRGGTTYNEQFFGPGTRLTVL.

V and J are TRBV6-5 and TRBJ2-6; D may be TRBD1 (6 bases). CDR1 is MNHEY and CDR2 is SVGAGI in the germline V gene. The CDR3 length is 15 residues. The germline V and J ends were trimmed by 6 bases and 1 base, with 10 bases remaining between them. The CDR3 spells CASRKTGSGANVLTF. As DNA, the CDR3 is TGTGCCAGCAGAAAAACAGGGTCTGGGGCCAACGTCCTGACTTTC.

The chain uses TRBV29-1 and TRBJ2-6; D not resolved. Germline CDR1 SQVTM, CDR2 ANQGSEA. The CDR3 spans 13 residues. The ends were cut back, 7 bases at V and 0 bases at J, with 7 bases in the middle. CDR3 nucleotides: TGCAGCGGTCGACCCTCTGGGGCCAACGTCCTGACTTTC. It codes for CSGRPSGANVLTF. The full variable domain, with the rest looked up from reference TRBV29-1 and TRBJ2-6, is SAVISQKPSRDICQRGTSLTIQCQVDSQVTMMFWYRQQPGQSLTLIATANQGSEATYESGFVIDKFPISRPNLTFSTLTVSNMSPEDSSIYLCSGRPSGANVLTFGAGSRLTVL.

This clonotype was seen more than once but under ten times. The CDR3: CSARQRYSYEQYF. CDR3 nucleotides: TGCAGTGCTAGACAGCGGTACTCCTACGAGCAGTACTTC. This chain connects TRBV20-1 to TRBJ2-7; D may be TRBD2 (5 bases). Trimming removed 2 bases from V and 0 bases from J, with 8 bases in between. CDR1 DFQATT and CDR2 SNEGSKA come from the germline V gene (reference sequence). The CDR3 totals 13 residues.

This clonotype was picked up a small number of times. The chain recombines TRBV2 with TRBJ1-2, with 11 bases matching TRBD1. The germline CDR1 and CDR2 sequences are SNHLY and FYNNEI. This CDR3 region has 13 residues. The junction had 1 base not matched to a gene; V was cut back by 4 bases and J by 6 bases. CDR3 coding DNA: TGTGCCAGCAGTGTGGACAGGGGGCATGGCTACACCTTC. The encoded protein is CASSVDRGHGYTF.

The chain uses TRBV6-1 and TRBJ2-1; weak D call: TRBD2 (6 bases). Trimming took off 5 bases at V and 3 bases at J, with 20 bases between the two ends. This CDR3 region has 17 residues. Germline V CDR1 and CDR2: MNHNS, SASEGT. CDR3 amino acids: CASSPSEIPPGYNEQFF. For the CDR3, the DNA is TGTGCCAGCAGTCCTAGCGAGATACCTCCAGGCTACAATGAGCAGTTCTTC.

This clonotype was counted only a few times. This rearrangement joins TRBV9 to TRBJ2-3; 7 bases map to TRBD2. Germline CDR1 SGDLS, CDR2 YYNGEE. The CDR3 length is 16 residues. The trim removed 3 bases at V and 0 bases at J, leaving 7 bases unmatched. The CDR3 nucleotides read TGTGCCAGCAGCGATCGGGAGGAATCAAGCACAGATACGCAGTATTTT. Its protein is CASSDREESSTDTQYF. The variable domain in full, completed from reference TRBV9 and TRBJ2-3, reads DSGVTQTPKHLITATGQRVTLRCSPRSGDLSVYWYQQSLDQGLQFLIQYYNGEERAKGNILERFSAQQFPDLHSELNLSSLELGDSALYFCASSDREESSTDTQYFGPGTRLTVL.

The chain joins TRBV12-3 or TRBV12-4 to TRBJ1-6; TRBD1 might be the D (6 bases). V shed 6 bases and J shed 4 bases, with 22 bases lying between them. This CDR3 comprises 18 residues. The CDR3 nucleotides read TGTGCCAGCAGGGATGATTTCAGGGGTGGTGGGTATAATTCACCCCTCCACTTT. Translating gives CASRDDFRGGGYNSPLHF.

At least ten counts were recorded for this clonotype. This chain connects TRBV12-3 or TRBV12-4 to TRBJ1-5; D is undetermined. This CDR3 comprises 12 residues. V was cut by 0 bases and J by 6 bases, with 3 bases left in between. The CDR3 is CASSLAGQPQHF. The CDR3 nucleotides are TGTGCCAGCAGTTTAGCTGGTCAGCCCCAGCATTTT.

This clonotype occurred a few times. In nucleotides, the CDR3 is TGTGCCAGCAGTTCGACAGGGGTGTCTGCCGAGCAGTACTTC. It encodes CASSSTGVSAEQYF. V usage is TRBV28 and J usage is TRBJ2-7, with 8 bases matching TRBD1. CDR1 MDHEN and CDR2 SYDVKM come from the germline V gene. Unmatched junction bases numbered 8, after V lost 4 bases and J lost 6 bases. There are 14 residues in the CDR3.

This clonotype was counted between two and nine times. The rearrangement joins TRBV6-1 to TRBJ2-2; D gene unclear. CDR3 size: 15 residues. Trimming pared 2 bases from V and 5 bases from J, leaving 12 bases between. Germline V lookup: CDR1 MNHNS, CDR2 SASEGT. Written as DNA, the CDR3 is TGTGCCAGCAGTGAATACTCGGTACTTACCGGGGAGCTGTTTTTT. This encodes CASSEYSVLTGELFF.

The chain's CDR3 is CASSTGGVYTF. Written as DNA, the CDR3 is TGTGCCAGTAGTACAGGGGGGGTCTACACCTTC. The chain is built from TRBV19 and TRBJ1-2, with 7 bases matching TRBD1. The germline V gene has CDR1 LNHDA and CDR2 SQIVND (reference sequence). Trimming removed 4 bases from V and 10 bases from J; junction bases left unmatched: 3. This CDR3 is 11 amino acids long.